This TCR beta chain is drawn from a study of human versus mouse CDR3 diversity and MHC coevolution. Study-level findings and limits: Approximately 1.7 million TCR beta clonotypes were estimated for humans, the largest repertoire. Mice had fewer CDR3 deletions and insertions than humans on average.

The V and J ends lost 5 bases and 8 bases, in that order; junction bases with no gene match: 4. Per germline, CDR1 LNHDA and CDR2 SQIVND (reference sequence). The CDR3 covers 13 residues. The data were produced by immunoSEQ multiplex PCR, yet TCRdb's version contains in-frame clones alone and is incomplete. The data hold tens of thousands of clones, with roughly 93% observed a single time. Comments on this clone: Antigen specificity is unknown.

The chain carries TRBV19 and TRBJ1-1, with 11 bases aligning to TRBD1. Material for sequencing was naive CD4+ T cells from blood. The subset here: CD45RO-negative CD62L-positive naive CD4 T cells. The receptor was derived from a person aged 25 to 75 in good health. The CDR3 region has the DNA TGTGCCAGTAGTTCGGACAGGGGGCCCGAAGCTTTCTTT. Translated: CASSSDRGPEAFF.